This T cell receptor beta chain was found in a study of T cell responses to AZD1222 COVID-19 vaccine. CDR3 length equals 15 residues. V was pared by 4 bases and J by 1 base, with 14 bases between. Per the germline V gene, CDR1 is SGDLS and CDR2 is YYNGEE. Profiled with immunoSEQ multiplex PCR; TCRdb holds only in-frame clones, not every one. This repertoire shows tens of thousands of clones, 70% to 90% found once; its top ten account for roughly 1.3%. The material sequenced was peripheral blood, taken 28 days after the second AZD1222 dose. This receptor was obtained from an adult who received the AZD1222 COVID-19 vaccine. The gene calls are TRBV9 and TRBJ1-1; D call uncertain. CDR3 nucleotides: TGTGCCAGCAGCCCTTCACCGAGGGAGAACACTGAAGCTTTCTTT. This translates into CASSPSPRENTEAFF.